This T cell receptor (beta chain) was obtained from a study of blood T cells in healthy people across ages (dated by TCRdb to between 2014 and 2017). Turning to the overall study: In model experiments, template switching captured roughly one uniquely barcoded TCR beta cDNA molecule for every two T cells. Age-related changes in TCR beta repertoire diversity were measured in the study by deep sequencing normalized with unique cDNA molecular identifiers. The donors were divided into four age groups: young (average around 16 years), middle-aged (roughly 42), aged (approximately 59) and long-lived (82). To avoid experimental bias, donors of different ages were distributed randomly across sequencing lanes. The study analyzed two additional independent replicas of 1 million unique cDNA reads from the same blood draw for two donors, one aged 18 to 30 and one aged 80 or older.

Study-wide conclusions, independent of this receptor: The long-lived group showed more naive CD4+ T cells, fewer expanded clones and increased TCR diversity than the aged group, suggesting age selection. Since profiling was done on bulk unsorted PBMCs, naive and antigen-experienced compartments could not be conclusively compared. The CMV infection status of donors was not known, potentially confounding age-related changes in expanded clonotypes. Observed TCR beta diversity correlated strongly with the percentage of naive T cells measured by flow cytometry. As age increased, observed TCR beta diversity per million T cells dropped in a roughly linear way, and a significant reduction was already evident by age about 40. Estimates of total diversity from one million sequenced T cells were regarded as lower bounds and underestimates.

The library was built by means of 5' RACE. This sample was sequenced with an Illumina HiSeq 2500. The second PCR ran for about 7 to 11 cycles and used a J-beta primer mix along with a sample-barcoded 5' primer. Each TCR beta cDNA molecule received a unique molecular identifier from a template-switch 5' adaptor carrying 12 random nucleotides. Each sample yielded at least 2.5 million CDR3-containing paired-end reads. The Mint cDNA synthesis kit, primed by a TRBC-specific oligonucleotide, was used to synthesize first-strand cDNA from all RNA. After uracil-DNA glycosylase treatment, a first 18-cycle PCR used universal primers M1SS and BC2_uni_R on all cDNA. In the source study's methods: For normalization, 1 million high-quality reads were randomly selected from each sample, with every read carrying a distinct molecular identifier. Instead of being binned into consensus sequences, reads with shared molecular identifiers were discarded. CDR3 identification, clonotype clustering and error correction used MiTCR with a Q25 quality threshold and the strictest error-elimination algorithm. A nonparametric unseen species model with Euler transformation was used to estimate lower-bound total TCR beta diversity. TCRdb reprocessing: public reads trimmed at Q25 with fastp, clones called with MiXCR, in-frame beta chains kept. When rows share a CDR3 protein, they turn into one entry using the most common DNA and genes. TCRdb's processing, not the study's, gives the V and J calls here. The sample table shows over a million distinct CDR3 sequences, and approximately 59% are seen once. The ten biggest clones cover 6.7% of the sample.

Donors were a few dozen systemically healthy Caucasian individuals from Russia aged roughly 6 to 90 years. Approximately 9.3 milliliters of peripheral blood were collected from each donor into EDTA-treated Vacutainer tubes. Ficoll-Paque density-gradient centrifugation was used to isolate PBMCs, with at least 6.5 million per sample. Trizol reagent was used to extract total RNA from PBMCs, with at least 5.5 micrograms per sample. Naive CD45RAhigh/CD27high T cell percentages were measured by flow cytometry on a PBMC aliquot from every donor. The CDR3 has 15 amino acids, counting the end cysteine and phenylalanine. The kept DNA is CDR3 alone, 45 bases in frame from the first base. CDR1 is given as SGHNT and CDR2 as YENEEA, both from the germline V gene. V lost 1 base and J lost 8 bases, and the count of bases not matched to a germline gene is 4. Of note for this clonotype: Its antigen remains unidentified. Base quality data are lacking; no much larger clone is found one base away.

The sequenced sample consisted of blood. The TCR was taken from a man in his late teens or twenties in good health. The rearrangement combines TRBV11-3 with TRBJ2-1; 11 bases in between match TRBD2. This receptor carries the CDR3 CASSLGPSGRYEQFF. The nucleotides read TGTGCCAGCAGCTTAGGGCCTAGCGGGAGGTATGAGCAGTTCTTC. When the CDR3 is completed using the reference TRBV11-3 and TRBJ2-1 genes on either side, the full variable domain is EAGVVQSPRYKIIEKKQPVAFWCNPISGHNTLYWYLQNLGQGPELLIRYENEEAVDDSQLPKDRFSAERLKGVDSTLKIQPAELGDSAVYLCASSLGPSGRYEQFFGPGTRLTVL.